These 8 T cell receptor beta chains originate from one sample sequenced in a study of blood T cells in healthy people across ages. PCR was performed a second time for 7 to 11 cycles using a sample-barcoded 5' primer and a J-beta primer mix. TCRdb ran MiXCR on the 5' RACE reads and lists one entry per CDR3 protein. The sample lists some 760,000 distinct CDR3 sequences, approximately 25% occurring once. A further study also used this sample, focusing on T cells of mothers and their children.

The sample taken for sequencing was blood. Every receptor here comes from a boy aged 5-17 years in good health.

This clonotype was seen just once. The rearrangement links TRBV9 to TRBJ2-1; D is perhaps TRBD2 (6 bases). The CDR3 loop spans 16 amino acids. Trimming cost V 0 bases and J 9 bases, with 19 bases left between them. Germline assignment: CDR1 SGDLS and CDR2 YYNGEE. The CDR3 here is CASSVEGSGRFGEQFF. DNA for the CDR3: TGTGCCAGCAGCGTAGAGGGTAGCGGAAGGTTCGGTGAGCAGTTCTTC.

V is TRBV7-9 and J is TRBJ1-6; possible D gene TRBD1, 6 bases. The ends were cut back, 2 bases at V and 10 bases at J, with 15 bases in the middle. From germline, CDR1 is SEHNR and CDR2 FQNEAQ (reference sequence). This CDR3 region has 15 residues. The CDR3 nucleotides read TGTGCCAGCAGCTTATCTACAGGGAGTACCTCACCCCTCCACTTT. Protein product: CASSLSTGSTSPLHF.

The CDR3 spells CASSFAAGTHYEQYF. The CDR3 DNA sequence: TGTGCCAGCAGCTTCGCTGCGGGGACCCACTACGAGCAGTACTTC. The gene calls are TRBV11-2 and TRBJ2-7; a weak D match, TRBD2 (6 bases). Deletions cut 3 bases from V and 3 bases from J, with 15 bases between. The CDR3 covers 15 residues. Germline lookup yields CDR1 SGHAT and CDR2 FQNNGV. Full variable domain (missing parts from reference TRBV11-2 and TRBJ2-7): EAGVAQSPRYKIIEKRQSVAFWCNPISGHATLYWYQQILGQGPKLLIQFQNNGVVDDSQLPKDRFSAERLKGVDSTLKIQPAKLEDSAVYLCASSFAAGTHYEQYFGPGTRLTVT.

There are a few counts of this clonotype. The chain joins TRBV2 to TRBJ2-2; TRBD2 matches 13 bases. The CDR3 loop spans 17 amino acids. Germline V lookup: CDR1 SNHLY, CDR2 FYNNEI. The V gene end was trimmed by 5 bases and the J gene end by 4 bases; junction bases not matched to a gene: 7. The CDR3 DNA is TGTGCCAGCAGTCCGGCTGGACTAGCGGGAGCCACCGGGGAGCTGTTTTTT. Amino acid sequence: CASSPAGLAGATGELFF.

The gene calls are TRBV4-1 and TRBJ1-6, with unresolved D. V dropped 0 bases and J dropped 8 bases, with 17 bases sitting between them. Per the germline V gene, CDR1 is MGHRA and CDR2 is YSYEKL. The CDR3 has 17 residues. The CDR3 bases are TGCGCCAGCAGCCAAGATAACCCGTGGGGTGGGGATTCACCCCTCCACTTT. This translates into CASSQDNPWGGDSPLHF.

In DNA form, the CDR3 reads TGTGCCAGCATTTCGGGACTAGCGACCGATACGCAGTATTTT. The encoded protein is CASISGLATDTQYF. This chain connects TRBV7-2 to TRBJ2-3, with 10 bases aligning to TRBD2. The V and J ends lost 7 bases and 6 bases, in that order; junction bases with no gene match: 7. Germline V gives CDR1 SGHTA, CDR2 FQGNSA. The CDR3 runs 14 residues. The complete variable domain, with remaining parts taken from reference TRBV7-2 and TRBJ2-3, reads GAGVSQSPSNKVTEKGKDVELRCDPISGHTALYWYRQSLGQGLEFLIYFQGNSAPDKSGLPSDRFSAERTGGSVSTLTIQRTQQEDSAVYLCASISGLATDTQYFGPGTRLTVL.

This chain joins TRBV28 and TRBJ2-5; 10 bases are a match to TRBD1. The end of the DNA fits TRBJ2-7 better, so the J call may be wrong. The CDR3 covers 12 residues. CDR1 MDHEN and CDR2 SYDVKM come from the germline V gene. CDR3 amino acids: CATWDRGYEQYF. The CDR3 DNA is TGTGCCACCTGGGACAGGGGTTACGAGCAGTACTTC.

This clonotype was counted only a few times. This chain links TRBV20-1 with TRBJ2-3, with 10 bases aligning to TRBD2. Germline CDR1 reads DFQATT; CDR2 reads SNEGSKA (reference sequence). V trimming: 3 bases; J trimming: 0 bases; junction bases outside the gene matches: 3. This CDR3 is 15 amino acids long. CDR3 region: CSASLTSGSTDTQYF. Written as DNA, the CDR3 is TGCAGTGCTAGTTTGACTAGCGGGAGCACAGATACGCAGTATTTT.